One sample yielded the 22 T cell receptor beta chains listed below, sequenced in a study of shared clonotypes between healthy human individuals. Generated by immunoSEQ multiplex PCR, the TCRdb table keeps only in-frame clones and is missing some. Found here are over 2,000,000 clones, 85% to 95% of them singletons; the top ten hold over 1.5%. The naive CD8 subset, CD45RO-negative cells positively selected for CCR7, excluded terminally differentiated effector memory CD45RA+ cells. The sequenced sample was naive CD8+ T cells from PBMCs. These receptors all come from a man aged 18 to 30 in good health. Some clones in this sample may be carry-over from other donors' samples.

This clone was recorded only once. This rearrangement joins TRBV7-3 to TRBJ2-1, with a possible D match to TRBD1 (7 bases). Germline CDR1 and CDR2: SGHTA and FQGTGA. The CDR3 extends over 20 amino acids. Trimming removed 1 base from V and 2 bases from J, with 24 bases in between. The CDR3 region is CASSLIGGQTGTATYNEQFF. The CDR3 DNA reads as TGTGCCAGCAGCTTAATCGGGGGACAGACTGGGACGGCTACCTACAATGAGCAGTTCTTC.

The J gene is TRBJ2-1, the V gene TRBV7-9, with TRBD1 matching over 11 bases. V lost 7 bases, J lost 9 bases, and 11 bases stayed unmatched. This CDR3 region has 15 residues. Germline V gene lookup returns CDR1 SEHNR and CDR2 FQNEAQ (reference sequence). The DNA for the CDR3 is TGTGCCAGCATCCTCGGGACAGGGGGAATCAGTGAGCAGTTCTTC. This encodes CASILGTGGISEQFF.

The table lists this clone with a count of one. This chain uses TRBV7-9 with TRBJ2-7, with 9 bases matching TRBD2. The germline CDR1 and CDR2 sequences are SEHNR and FQNEAQ (reference sequence). The CDR3 length is 17 residues. V trimming: 7 bases; J trimming: 1 base; junction bases outside the gene matches: 14. The CDR3 loop is CASIAWDSSGVSYEQYF. As DNA, the CDR3 is TGTGCCAGCATCGCGTGGGATTCTAGCGGGGTTTCCTACGAGCAGTACTTC.

The rearrangement links TRBV4-1 to TRBJ2-1, with unresolved D. In germline, CDR1 is MGHRA, CDR2 YSYEKL. V was trimmed by 6 bases and J by 0 bases, leaving 15 bases between them. The CDR3 runs to 16 residues. The DNA of the CDR3 is TGCGCCAGCAGGGGTAGGGCGCCTAGCTCCTACAATGAGCAGTTCTTC. It is translated as CASRGRAPSSYNEQFF.

The V call is TRBV10-3, the J call TRBJ1-1; D call uncertain. The CDR3 has 13 amino acids. V lost 6 bases to trimming and J lost 1 base, with 9 bases between them. CDR1 ENHRY and CDR2 SYGVKD come from the germline V gene. This chain's CDR3 is CAIRAKGNTEAFF. The DNA of the CDR3 is TGTGCCATCAGGGCAAAGGGGAACACTGAAGCTTTCTTT.

The chain joins TRBV6-1 to TRBJ2-7; D unresolved. From germline, CDR1 is MNHNS and CDR2 SASEGT. This CDR3 has 15 residues. V shed 1 base and J shed 2 bases, with 12 bases lying between them. CDR3 nucleotides: TGTGCCAGCAGTGAAGGTACGGACGGAGCCTACGAGCAGTACTTC. Residues: CASSEGTDGAYEQYF.

This clone was recorded only once. CDR3: CASTSAGATYNEQFF. The CDR3 coding sequence is TGTGCCAGCACCTCCGCGGGAGCCACCTACAATGAGCAGTTCTTC. The J gene is TRBJ2-1, the V gene TRBV27; TRBD2 matches at 7 bases. This CDR3 is built from 15 residues. From germline, CDR1 is MNHEY and CDR2 SMNVEV (reference sequence). The V segment lost 7 bases and the J segment 2 bases; nucleotides outside the gene matches: 8.

The chain employs TRBV5-1 and TRBJ2-2, with a weak D call TRBD1 (6 bases). V was clipped by 4 bases and J by 5 bases, with 9 bases between them. This CDR3 spans 13 amino acids. Germline V gene lookup returns CDR1 SGHRS and CDR2 YFSETQ. The chain's CDR3 is CASSITGTGELFF. The CDR3 DNA sequence: TGCGCCAGCAGCATTACAGGGACCGGGGAGCTGTTTTTT.

The V call is TRBV15, the J call TRBJ1-1; weak D call: TRBD1 (6 bases). Germline V CDR1 and CDR2: LNHNV, YYDKDF (reference sequence). This CDR3 has 15 amino acids. V lost 3 bases to trimming and J lost 11 bases, with 22 bases between them. The CDR3 sequence: CATSSRRGARPGAFF. Written as DNA, the CDR3 is TGTGCCACCAGCAGCCGTAGGGGGGCTCGCCCCGGGGCTTTCTTT.

This clone was seen only once. The CDR3 reads CASSQRGNSGNTIYF. Here the CDR3 DNA reads TGTGCCAGCAGTCAGCGGGGTAACTCTGGAAACACCATATATTTT. V is TRBV27 and J is TRBJ1-3; D remains unclear. V lost 5 bases, J lost 0 bases, and 11 bases lay in between. CDR3 length equals 15 residues. CDR1 is MNHEY, CDR2 SMNVEV, per germline (reference sequence).

The V call is TRBV28, the J call TRBJ1-5; D perhaps matches TRBD1 (5 bases). CDR3 size: 12 residues. The germline CDR1 and CDR2 sequences are MDHEN and SYDVKM. The V end was cut by 6 bases, the J end by 11 bases, with 14 bases between. As DNA, the CDR3 is TGTGCCAGCAGCTCTCGGGGCTCAGCCCAGCATTTT. This codes for CASSSRGSAQHF. The complete variable domain, with remaining parts taken from reference TRBV28 and TRBJ1-5, reads DVKVTQSSRYLVKRTGEKVFLECVQDMDHENMFWYRQDPGLGLRLIYFSYDVKMKEKGDIPEGYSVSREKKERFSLILESASTNQTSMYLCASSSRGSAQHFGDGTRLSIL.

The chain links TRBV29-1 to TRBJ2-3, with a tentative D call TRBD1 (6 bases). With 4 bases removed from V and 2 bases from J, the gap between germline ends came to 13 bases. Per the germline V gene, CDR1 is SQVTM and CDR2 is ANQGSEA. CDR3 length: 14 amino acids. CDR3 region: CSVVGGQTTDTQYF. The DNA for the CDR3 is TGCAGCGTTGTAGGGGGACAAACCACAGATACGCAGTATTTT.

The gene calls are TRBV5-6 and TRBJ2-7; the match to TRBD1 covers 7 bases. J was trimmed by 4 bases and V by 3 bases; bases with no gene match: 7. Germline CDR1 is SGHDT and CDR2 is YYEEEE. The CDR3 is made up of 14 amino acids. CDR3 nucleotides: TGTGCCAGCAGCTATCGGACAGGCGTTTACGAGCAGTACTTC. Its translation is CASSYRTGVYEQYF.

This rearrangement joins TRBV11-3 to TRBJ2-1; 7 bases are shared with TRBD2. The germline gives CDR1 SGHNT, CDR2 YENEEA. The CDR3 sequence is 15 residues long. Trimming removed 2 bases from V and 4 bases from J; junction bases left unmatched: 5. DNA of the CDR3: TGTGCCAGCAGCTTAAGGCGGGAGAAGTACAATGAGCAGTTCTTC. Its translation: CASSLRREKYNEQFF.

The chain combines TRBV29-1 with TRBJ2-7; 9 nucleotides agree with TRBD1. The junction had 10 bases not matched to a gene; V was cut back by 5 bases and J by 5 bases. This CDR3 is built from 14 residues. Germline V gives CDR1 SQVTM, CDR2 ANQGSEA. The CDR3 coding sequence is TGCAGCGTTAGGACAGGGGCCCCCCGGGACGAGCAGTACTTC. Translated: CSVRTGAPRDEQYF.

There are a few counts of this clone. The V gene is TRBV30, the J gene TRBJ1-5; TRBD1 is a possible D gene (5 bases). In germline, CDR1 is GTSNPN, CDR2 SVGIG (reference sequence). V shed 1 base and J shed 5 bases, with 9 bases lying between them. The CDR3 is 13 amino acids. CDR3 DNA: TGTGCCTGGAGTGAGAGGGGTTATCAGCCCCAGCATTTT. This translates into CAWSERGYQPQHF.

The chain recombines TRBV7-9 with TRBJ2-1, with 14 bases lining up with TRBD2. The germline V gene has CDR1 SEHNR and CDR2 FQNEAQ (reference sequence). CDR3 length equals 18 residues. V lost 1 base and J lost 4; bases outside the gene matches: 6. The CDR3 DNA sequence: TGTGCCAGCAGCTTAGGACAGGGGACTAGCGGGAGTTACAATGAGCAGTTCTTC. As protein: CASSLGQGTSGSYNEQFF.

In regard to this clone: Other DNA variants within this sample encode the same CDR3. The rearrangement joins TRBV4-1 to TRBJ1-1, with a weak D call TRBD1 (6 bases). CDR1 and CDR2 (germline): MGHRA, YSYEKL. V lost 0 bases to trimming and J lost 0 bases, with 11 bases between them. The CDR3 length is 16 residues. This CDR3 reads CASSQEGQGMNTEAFF. The CDR3 DNA sequence: TGCGCCAGCAGCCAAGAGGGCCAGGGGATGAACACTGAAGCTTTCTTT.

The genes are TRBV27 and TRBJ2-7, with 11 bases lining up with TRBD1. CDR1 and CDR2 from the germline V gene are MNHEY and SMNVEV (reference sequence). V gave up 5 bases and J gave up 4 bases; unmatched junction bases: 13. This CDR3 comprises 17 residues. DNA for the CDR3: TGTGCCAGCAGTCTTACGGGACAGGGGGTGATCCGGTACGAGCAGTACTTC. It is translated as CASSLTGQGVIRYEQYF.

The chain combines TRBV27 with TRBJ2-7, with a possible D match to TRBD2 (6 bases). The CDR3 consists of 14 residues. Trimming cost V 2 bases and J 6 bases, with 14 bases left between them. CDR1 is MNHEY and CDR2 is SMNVEV in the germline V gene (reference sequence). The CDR3, as DNA: TGTGCCAGCAGTTTAACTGGGGGAGGCCTCGAGCAGTACTTC. As protein: CASSLTGGGLEQYF.

The CDR3 is CASSVTGGVEPQHF. CDR3 in DNA: TGTGCCAGCAGCGTGACAGGGGGCGTGGAGCCCCAGCATTTT. The rearrangement uses TRBV9 and TRBJ1-5, with 10 bases identical to TRBD1. J lost 8 bases, V lost 2 bases, and 4 bases had no gene match. CDR3 size: 14 residues. CDR1 SGDLS and CDR2 YYNGEE come from the germline V gene.

V gene TRBV9 combines with J gene TRBJ2-2; 7 nucleotides agree with TRBD1. The CDR3 extends over 16 amino acids. The germline V gene has CDR1 SGDLS and CDR2 YYNGEE. V dropped 1 base and J dropped 4; count of bases not matched to a gene: 7. The CDR3: CASSVRRDRATGELFF. Here the CDR3 DNA reads TGTGCCAGCAGCGTACGTCGAGACAGGGCCACCGGGGAGCTGTTTTTT. Filled out from reference TRBV9 and TRBJ2-2, the complete variable domain reads DSGVTQTPKHLITATGQRVTLRCSPRSGDLSVYWYQQSLDQGLQFLIQYYNGEERAKGNILERFSAQQFPDLHSELNLSSLELGDSALYFCASSVRRDRATGELFFGEGSRLTVL.